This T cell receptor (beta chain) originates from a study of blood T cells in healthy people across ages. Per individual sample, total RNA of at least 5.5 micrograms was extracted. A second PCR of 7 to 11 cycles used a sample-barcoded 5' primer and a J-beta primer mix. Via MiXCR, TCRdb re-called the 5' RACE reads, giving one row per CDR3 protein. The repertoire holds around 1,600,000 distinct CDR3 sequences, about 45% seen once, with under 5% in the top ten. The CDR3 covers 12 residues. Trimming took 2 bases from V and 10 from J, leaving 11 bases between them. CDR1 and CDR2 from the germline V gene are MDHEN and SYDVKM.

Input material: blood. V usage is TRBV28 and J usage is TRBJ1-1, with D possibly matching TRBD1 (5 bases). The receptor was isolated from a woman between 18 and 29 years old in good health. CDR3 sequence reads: CASSLQGLRAFF. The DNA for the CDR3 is TGTGCCAGCAGTTTACAGGGCCTTAGAGCTTTCTTT. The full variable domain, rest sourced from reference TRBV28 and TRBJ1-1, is DVKVTQSSRYLVKRTGEKVFLECVQDMDHENMFWYRQDPGLGLRLIYFSYDVKMKEKGDIPEGYSVSREKKERFSLILESASTNQTSMYLCASSLQGLRAFFGQGTRLTVV.